The rows below give T cell receptor beta chains drawn from one sample of a study of cytomegalovirus exposure and HLA in healthy donors. The assay was immunoSEQ multiplex PCR, and TCRdb's table has in-frame clones only and misses some. The sample has 90,000 to 100,000 clones, about 80% seen once. The material sequenced was PBMCs. These receptors were obtained from a man aged 40-49 years in good health and CMV-seronegative. Both conserved end residues are part of each CDR3. The D gene is left open where the match is weak. A row's size may be missing; if present it is once, few, many or a size class.

size	D	V	J	DNA	CDR3
-	-	TRBV27	TRBJ2-7	TGTGCCAGCAGTTTAGCCCTATACTACGAGCAGTACTTC	CASSLALYYEQYF
once	TRBD1	TRBV18	TRBJ2-7	TGTGCCAGCTCACCACTCCGGGACAGGTCCTACGAGCAGTACTTC	CASSPLRDRSYEQYF
-	-	TRBV4-3	TRBJ2-3	TGCGCCAGCAGCCAAGGGTTGGCAGGGGTTGCAGATACGCAGTATTTT	CASSQGLAGVADTQYF
-	TRBD1	TRBV11-2	TRBJ2-1	TGTGCCAGCAGCCCGCGCTTGGGACAGGGATACAAGAACAATGAGCAGTTCTTC	CASSPRLGQGYKNNEQFF
-	TRBD1	TRBV6-6	TRBJ1-2	TGTGCCAGCAGTTTTATCCAGGGGGCGCGAGGCTACACCTTC	CASSFIQGARGYTF
-	TRBD2	TRBV29-1	TRBJ2-3	TGCAGCCCCGCCGGGGAGGGGTGCACAGATACGCAGTATTTT	CSPAGEGCTDTQYF
-	-	TRBV11-1	TRBJ1-1	TGTGCCAGCAGCTTAGAAATCGGGGGCACTGAAGCTTTCTTT	CASSLEIGGTEAFF
once	TRBD2	TRBV5-1	TRBJ2-3	TGCGCCAGCGGACTAGCGGGCGGCCGGAGCACAGATACGCAGTATTTT	CASGLAGGRSTDTQYF
-	-	TRBV19	TRBJ2-7	TGTGCCAGTAGCGGTAACAGGGTACCCTCCTACGAGCAGTACTTC	CASSGNRVPSYEQYF
-	TRBD1	TRBV29-1	TRBJ2-7	TGCAGCGTTCCGGGACAGGGGGCGAGGGAGCAGTACTTC	CSVPGQGAREQYF
once	-	TRBV7-2	TRBJ2-1	TGTGCCAGCAGCTTAGTAGTTACGGGAGTCGCCTACAATGAGCAGTTCTTC	CASSLVVTGVAYNEQFF
few	-	TRBV19	TRBJ2-3	TGTGCCAGTAGTACGGACGGGAAGGCGGCAGATACGCAGTATTTT	CASSTDGKAADTQYF
-	TRBD1	TRBV7-8	TRBJ1-5	TGTGCCAGCAGCTTCGACAGGGCGGTCGGTCAGCCCCAGCATTTT	CASSFDRAVGQPQHF
-	-	TRBV7-2	TRBJ2-3	TGTGCCAGCAGCTCACGGGACACCATAAGCACAGATACGCAGTATTTT	CASSSRDTISTDTQYF
-	-	TRBV11-1	TRBJ2-7	TGTGCCAGCAGCTTAGAACAGGGCGGTGTCTACGAGCAGTACTTC	CASSLEQGGVYEQYF
-	-	TRBV14	TRBJ1-1	TGTGCCAGCAGCCAGGTAGGGGTCGGCACTGAAGCTTTCTTT	CASSQVGVGTEAFF
-	-	TRBV6-5	TRBJ2-7	TGTGCCAGCAGGACCGGGTCGACCCCACGGGAGCAGTACTTC	CASRTGSTPREQYF
-	TRBD2	TRBV6-1	TRBJ2-5	TGTGCCAGCAGCCCCAGGGCTAGCGGGAGGGAGACCCAGTACTTC	CASSPRASGRETQYF
-	TRBD2	TRBV11-2	TRBJ2-3	TGTGCCAGCAGCTTAGTTATAGCGGGAGTGGGCCCAGATACGCAGTATTTT	CASSLVIAGVGPDTQYF
-	TRBD2	TRBV5-1	TRBJ2-7	TGCGCCAGCACCCATAGCGGACTAGCGGAACGCTACGAGCAGTACTTC	CASTHSGLAERYEQYF
few	-	TRBV4-3	TRBJ1-2	TGCGCCAGCAGCCAAGATCTAGGATCGGTTGGATATGGCTACACCTTC	CASSQDLGSVGYGYTF
-	TRBD2	TRBV9	TRBJ2-1	TGTGCCAGCAGCCCCCGTAGCGGGAGGGTCAATGAGCAGTTCTTC	CASSPRSGRVNEQFF
-	-	TRBV29-1	TRBJ1-5	TGCAGCGTTGGGGGGGGGCTATATAGCAATCAGCCCCAGCATTTT	CSVGGGLYSNQPQHF
-	TRBD2	TRBV11-2	TRBJ2-1	TGTGCCAGCAGCGGAACTAGCGGGAGCGGAGAGCAGTTCTTC	CASSGTSGSGEQFF
-	TRBD1	TRBV4-3	TRBJ1-4	TGCGCCAGCAGCCCGAGAGAAACCGGGACAGGGGGTGAAAAACTGTTTTTT	CASSPRETGTGGEKLFF
-	TRBD1	TRBV5-1	TRBJ2-3	TGCGCCAGCAGCAAGGGCGTCCAGGGGGCGTTCACAGATACGCAGTATTTT	CASSKGVQGAFTDTQYF
-	TRBD1	TRBV7-9	TRBJ2-7	TGTTCCAGCAGCTTATTGGACAGGGGTTACGAGCAGTACTTC	CSSSLLDRGYEQYF
-	-	TRBV6-1	TRBJ1-5	TGTGCCAGCATTGCAGGGTGCCGAGGCCAGCCCCAGCATTTT	CASIAGCRGQPQHF
-	-	TRBV2	TRBJ2-7	TGTGCCAGCAGTGAACCGGGCGAGCAGTACTTC	CASSEPGEQYF
-	TRBD1	TRBV7-7	TRBJ2-5	TGTGCCAGCAGCCGGGACGGGACAGGGTCGGAGACCCAGTACTTC	CASSRDGTGSETQYF
-	-	TRBV5-1	TRBJ2-7	TGCGCCAGTCACCGGGACAACCGCTACGAGCAGTACTTC	CASHRDNRYEQYF
-	-	TRBV7-9	TRBJ2-7	TGTGCCAGCAGCAGGGGAGGTACCTACGAGCAGTACTTC	CASSRGGTYEQYF
-	-	TRBV5-6	TRBJ1-2	TGTGCCAGCAGCCTTGGAGGGATAGGTGGCTACACCTTC	CASSLGGIGGYTF
-	TRBD1	TRBV10-1	TRBJ1-1	TGCGCCAGCAGAGAGGACAGGGGTGGTGAAGCTTTCTTT	CASREDRGGEAFF
-	-	TRBV7-2	TRBJ2-3	TGTGCCAGCAGCTTAGTGGGACTAGATACGCAGTATTTT	CASSLVGLDTQYF
-	-	TRBV4-3	TRBJ2-1	TGCGCCAGCAGCCAAGGGGACTCCTCCTACAATGAGCAGTTCTTC	CASSQGDSSYNEQFF
once	-	TRBV5-1	TRBJ2-3	TGCGCCAGCAGCTTGGAGGTCGGAGGGCATGATACGCAGTATTTT	CASSLEVGGHDTQYF